The subject of this entry is one TCR beta chain. 60 Vbeta and 13 Jbeta primers were used in PCR. Data came from immunoSEQ multiplex PCR; TCRdb stores just in-frame clones and leaves some out. Seen here are under 200,000 clones, about 13% observed once, and the top ten hold 7.5% to 10%. The sample originates from a study of cytomegalovirus exposure and HLA in healthy donors. This CDR3 contains 13 residues. The V gene's germline CDR1 is MNHEY and CDR2 SMNVEV (reference sequence). J was trimmed by 11 bases and V by 6 bases; bases with no gene match: 10. The clonotype comes from a man between 50 and 59 years old in good health and CMV-seropositive. V gene TRBV27 combines with J gene TRBJ1-1, with 9 bases lining up with TRBD1. Material for sequencing was PBMCs. The CDR3 DNA sequence: TGTGCCAGCAGCGGGACAGGGTATAAGGTGGCTTTCTTT. Translated, it gives CASSGTGYKVAFF.